One and the same sample provided the 13 T cell receptor beta chains below, sequenced in a study of blood T cell repertoires in COVID-19. TCRdb's table, derived via immunoSEQ multiplex PCR, lists solely in-frame clones and lacks some. The repertoire holds 45,000 to 60,000 clones, about four fifths seen once, with about 8.8% in the top ten. Sequencing was carried out using peripheral blood. The receptors stem from an elderly man with COVID-19, enrolled during active disease.

The gene calls are TRBV7-6 and TRBJ2-7; 7 positions match TRBD2. V shed 7 bases, J shed 12 bases, and the junction held 18 bases outside the gene matches. CDR3 length: 14 residues. The germline gives CDR1 SGHVS, CDR2 FNYEAQ. This CDR3 reads CASTPGLGDLGWYF. The CDR3 coding sequence is TGTGCCAGCACCCCTGGACTAGGAGACCTCGGTTGGTACTTC. The full variable domain, completed using reference TRBV7-6 and TRBJ2-7, is GAGVSQSPRYKVTKRGQDVALRCDPISGHVSLYWYRQALGQGPEFLTYFNYEAQQDKSGLPNDRFSAERPEGSISTLTIQRTEQRDSAMYRCASTPGLGDLGWYFGPGTRLTVT.

This clone was observed once. The chain carries TRBV11-2 and TRBJ2-3; 11 bases are shared with TRBD2. Per the germline V gene, CDR1 is SGHAT and CDR2 is FQNNGV. The CDR3 covers 16 residues. Trimming cost V 5 bases and J 6 bases; bases outside gene matches: 10. This chain's CDR3 is CASSMSRLAGGDTQYF. In DNA, the CDR3 is TGTGCCAGCAGCATGAGTCGTCTAGCGGGAGGCGATACGCAGTATTTT.

V usage is TRBV6-2 or TRBV6-3 and J usage is TRBJ2-3; 15 nucleotides align to TRBD2. The germline gives CDR1 MNHEY, CDR2 SVGEGT. This CDR3 is 20 amino acids long. With V trimmed by 2 bases and J by 0 bases, 9 bases remained unmatched. The CDR3 DNA follows: TGTGCCAGCAGTTACCCGGGACTAGCGGGGGGTCAATCTAGCACAGATACGCAGTATTTT. It translates to CASSYPGLAGGQSSTDTQYF.

The V gene is TRBV9, the J gene TRBJ1-3; 9 bases align to TRBD1. The CDR3 spans 15 residues. V dropped 3 bases and J dropped 7; count of bases not matched to a gene: 8. The germline V gene encodes CDR1 SGDLS and CDR2 YYNGEE. The CDR3 reads CASSDSGQGMNTIYF. In DNA, the CDR3 is TGTGCCAGCAGCGATTCGGGACAGGGAATGAACACCATATATTTT.

In its sample, this clone is medium-sized. This chain uses TRBV3-1 (or the pseudogene TRBV3-2) with TRBJ2-2; D is possibly TRBD2 (6 bases). The germline CDR1 and CDR2 sequences are LGHDT and YNNKEL (reference sequence). Trimming removed 4 bases from V and 6 bases from J, with 12 bases in between. The CDR3 is 14 residues long. The CDR3 spells CASSLGLSPGELFF. The CDR3 bases are TGTGCCAGCAGCCTAGGACTATCCCCCGGGGAGCTGTTTTTT.

The rearrangement joins TRBV5-1 to TRBJ1-4; perhaps TRBD1 as D (6 bases). V gave up 4 bases and J gave up 7 bases, with 14 bases separating them. Germline V lookup: CDR1 SGHRS, CDR2 YFSETQ. This CDR3 spans 14 amino acids. As DNA, the CDR3 is TGCGCCAGCAGCGCTCAGGGAGGGGGTGAAAAACTGTTTTTT. Residues: CASSAQGGGEKLFF. Together with reference TRBV5-1 and TRBJ1-4, the CDR3 gives the full variable domain: KAGVTQTPRYLIKTRGQQVTLSCSPISGHRSVSWYQQTPGQGLQFLFEYFSETQRNKGNFPGRFSGRQFSNSRSEMNVSTLELGDSALYLCASSAQGGGEKLFFGSGTQLSVL.

The V call is TRBV27, the J call TRBJ1-1; D ambiguous. Germline CDR1 reads MNHEY; CDR2 reads SMNVEV (reference sequence). V gave up 3 bases and J gave up 2 bases, with 16 bases separating them. This CDR3 comprises 16 residues. The CDR3 region is CASSFSRPPGNTEAFF. The DNA for the CDR3 is TGTGCCAGCAGTTTCAGCAGGCCGCCGGGAAACACTGAAGCTTTCTTT.

The V and J genes are TRBV6-4 and TRBJ2-1; the match to TRBD2 covers 9 bases. Per the germline V gene, CDR1 is MRHNA and CDR2 is SNTAGT. CDR3 length: 16 residues. The J segment lost 8 bases and the V segment lost 5 bases, leaving 13 bases of the junction unmatched. CDR3 sequence: CASSLLWAGGKDEQFF. CDR3 nucleotides: TGTGCCAGCAGTCTACTTTGGGCGGGGGGGAAAGATGAGCAGTTCTTC.

V and J are TRBV7-9 and TRBJ2-5; 10 bases are a match to TRBD1. Germline CDR1 SEHNR, CDR2 FQNEAQ (reference sequence). With 4 bases clipped from V and 4 bases from J, the junction kept 12 bases outside the gene matches. This CDR3 has 17 residues. The CDR3 spells CASSSGTGATGAETQYF. The CDR3 nucleotides are TGTGCCAGCAGCTCCGGGACAGGGGCTACGGGGGCAGAGACCCAGTACTTC.

The rearrangement links TRBV6-1 to TRBJ1-5, with 7 bases aligning to TRBD1. V shed 3 bases and J 8 bases; nucleotides not matched to a gene: 7. The germline CDR1 and CDR2 sequences are MNHNS and SASEGT. The CDR3 covers 14 residues. CDR3 bases: TGTGCCAGCAGTGATGTAGGGGGCGGTGAGCCCCAGCATTTT. This gives the protein CASSDVGGGEPQHF.

This CDR3 reads CASSYVIAGINEQFF. CDR3 in DNA: TGTGCCAGCAGTTACGTGATAGCGGGAATCAATGAGCAGTTCTTC. The chain employs TRBV6-6 and TRBJ2-1, with 8 bases that match TRBD2. Germline loops: CDR1 MNHNY, CDR2 SVGAGI (reference sequence). CDR3 size: 15 residues. Losses at the gene ends were 2 bases for V and 6 bases for J; bases not matched to a gene: 6.

The chain links TRBV12-5 to TRBJ2-3, with TRBD2 as a possible D gene (6 bases). CDR1 is LGHNT and CDR2 is FRNRAP in the germline V gene. V lost 6 bases to trimming and J lost 2 bases, with 12 bases between them. The CDR3 totals 14 residues. In DNA form, the CDR3 reads TGTGCTAGTGGCAAGACTAGAAACACAGATACGCAGTATTTT. Translating gives CASGKTRNTDTQYF.

The chain couples TRBV3-1 (or the pseudogene TRBV3-2) to TRBJ2-2; D unclear. This CDR3 is 15 amino acids long. CDR1 and CDR2 from the germline V gene are LGHDT and YNNKEL (reference sequence). V shed 0 bases and J shed 0 bases, with 5 bases lying between them. CDR3 protein: CASSQDLTNTGELFF. The CDR3 bases are TGTGCCAGCAGCCAAGATCTAACGAACACCGGGGAGCTGTTTTTT.